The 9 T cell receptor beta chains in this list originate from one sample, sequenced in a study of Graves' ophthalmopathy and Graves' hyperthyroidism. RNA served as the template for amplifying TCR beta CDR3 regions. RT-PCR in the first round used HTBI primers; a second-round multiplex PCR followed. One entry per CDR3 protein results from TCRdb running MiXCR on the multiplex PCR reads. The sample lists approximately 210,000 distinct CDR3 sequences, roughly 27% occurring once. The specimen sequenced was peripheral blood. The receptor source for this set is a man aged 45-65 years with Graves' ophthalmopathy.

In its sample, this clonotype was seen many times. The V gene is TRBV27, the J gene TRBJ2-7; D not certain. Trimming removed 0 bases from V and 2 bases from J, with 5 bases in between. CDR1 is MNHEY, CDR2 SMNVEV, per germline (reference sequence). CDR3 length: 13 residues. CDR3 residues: CASSLSDAYEQYF. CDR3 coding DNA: TGTGCCAGCAGTTTATCCGACGCCTACGAGCAGTACTTC.

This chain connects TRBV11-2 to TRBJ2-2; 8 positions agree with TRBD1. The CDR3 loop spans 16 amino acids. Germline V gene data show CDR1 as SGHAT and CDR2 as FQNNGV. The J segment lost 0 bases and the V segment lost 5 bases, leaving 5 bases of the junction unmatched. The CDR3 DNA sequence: TGTGCCAGCAGCAAGGACAGGGCTGCGAACACCGGGGAGCTGTTTTTT. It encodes CASSKDRAANTGELFF. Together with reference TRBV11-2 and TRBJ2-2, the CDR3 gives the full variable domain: EAGVAQSPRYKIIEKRQSVAFWCNPISGHATLYWYQQILGQGPKLLIQFQNNGVVDDSQLPKDRFSAERLKGVDSTLKIQPAKLEDSAVYLCASSKDRAANTGELFFGEGSRLTVL.

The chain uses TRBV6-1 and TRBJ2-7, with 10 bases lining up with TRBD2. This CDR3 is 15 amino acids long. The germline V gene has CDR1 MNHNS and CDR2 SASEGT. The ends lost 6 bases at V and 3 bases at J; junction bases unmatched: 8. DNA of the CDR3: TGTGCCAGCAGCCCCGGACTAGCGGAACGCTACGAGCAGTACTTC. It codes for CASSPGLAERYEQYF.

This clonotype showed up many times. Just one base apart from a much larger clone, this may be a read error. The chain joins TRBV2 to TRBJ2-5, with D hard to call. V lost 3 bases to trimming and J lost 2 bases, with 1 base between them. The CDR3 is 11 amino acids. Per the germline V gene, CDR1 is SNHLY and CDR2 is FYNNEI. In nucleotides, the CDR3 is TGTGCCAGCAGTGATCAAGAGACCCAGTACTTC. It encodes CASSDQETQYF.

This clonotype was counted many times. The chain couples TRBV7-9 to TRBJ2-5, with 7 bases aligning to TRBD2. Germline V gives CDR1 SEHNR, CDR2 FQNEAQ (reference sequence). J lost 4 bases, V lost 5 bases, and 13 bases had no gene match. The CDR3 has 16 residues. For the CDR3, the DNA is TGTGCCAGCAGCCTGGGGGGGGTGGATACGGCAGAGACCCAGTACTTC. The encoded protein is CASSLGGVDTAETQYF.

The CDR3 bases are TGCAGTGCTAGAGAAATGGCGGGAGGGGTTTACGAGCAGTACTTC. It codes for CSAREMAGGVYEQYF. This rearrangement joins TRBV20-1 to TRBJ2-7, with 9 positions matching TRBD2. Trimming at V came to 0 bases and at J to 4 bases, leaving 7 bases not matched to a gene. CDR1 is DFQATT and CDR2 is SNEGSKA in the germline V gene (reference sequence). This CDR3 spans 15 amino acids.

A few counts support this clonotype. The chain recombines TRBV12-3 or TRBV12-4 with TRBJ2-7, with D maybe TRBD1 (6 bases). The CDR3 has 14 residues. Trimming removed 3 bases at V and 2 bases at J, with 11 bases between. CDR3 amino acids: CASSFFDRTYEQYF. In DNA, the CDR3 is TGTGCCAGCAGTTTTTTTGACAGGACCTACGAGCAGTACTTC.

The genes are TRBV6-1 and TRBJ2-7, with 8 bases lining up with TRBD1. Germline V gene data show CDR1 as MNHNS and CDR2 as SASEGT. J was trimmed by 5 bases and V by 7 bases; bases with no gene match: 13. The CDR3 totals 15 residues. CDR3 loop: CASNTRTGTWNEQYF. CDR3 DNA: TGTGCCAGCAACACCCGGACAGGGACCTGGAACGAGCAGTACTTC.

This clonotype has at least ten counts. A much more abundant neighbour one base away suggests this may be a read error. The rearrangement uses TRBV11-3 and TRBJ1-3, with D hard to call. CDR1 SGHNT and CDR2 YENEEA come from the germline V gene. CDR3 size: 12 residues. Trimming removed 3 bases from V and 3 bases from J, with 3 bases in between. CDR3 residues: CASSLDGNTIYF. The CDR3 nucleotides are TGTGCCAGCAGCTTGGATGGAAACACCATATATTTT.